This T cell receptor beta chain appears in the sequencing data of a study of control samples from healthy donors and cancer patients. Some clones are missing from TCRdb's copy, which holds only in-frame ones; the method was immunoSEQ multiplex PCR. Among about 77,000 clones, about 92% were seen once, and the ten largest hold about 5%. The J segment lost 3 bases and the V segment lost 5 bases, leaving 4 bases of the junction unmatched. Germline lookup yields CDR1 SGHTA and CDR2 FQGNSA. The CDR3 is 14 amino acids. The chain combines TRBV7-2 with TRBJ1-1; 9 bases are shared with TRBD1. Sequencing used blood. The sequence came from an older woman in good health. CDR3 sequence (DNA): TGTGCCAGCAGCGCACAGGGGGCAGACACTGAAGCTTTCTTT. It codes for CASSAQGADTEAFF.